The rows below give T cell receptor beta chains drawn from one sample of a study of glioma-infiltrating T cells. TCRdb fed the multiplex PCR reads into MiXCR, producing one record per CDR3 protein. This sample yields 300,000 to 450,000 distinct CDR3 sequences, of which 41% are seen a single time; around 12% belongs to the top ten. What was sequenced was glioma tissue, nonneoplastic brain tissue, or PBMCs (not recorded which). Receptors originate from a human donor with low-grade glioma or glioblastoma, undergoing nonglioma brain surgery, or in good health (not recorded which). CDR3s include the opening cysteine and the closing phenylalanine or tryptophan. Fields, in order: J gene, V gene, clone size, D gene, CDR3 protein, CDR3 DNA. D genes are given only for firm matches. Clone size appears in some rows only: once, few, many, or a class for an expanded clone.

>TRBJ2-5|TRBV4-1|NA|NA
CASSRQGQQETQYF
TGCGCCAGCAGCCGACAAGGGCAACAAGAGACCCAGTACTTC
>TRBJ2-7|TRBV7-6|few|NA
CASSLTSGAAYEQYF
TGTGCCAGCAGCTTGACCTCAGGGGCAGCCTACGAGCAGTACTTC
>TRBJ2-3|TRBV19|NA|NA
CASSYRGGGTQDTQYF
TGTGCCAGTAGTTACCGAGGTGGGGGGACCCAGGATACGCAGTATTTT
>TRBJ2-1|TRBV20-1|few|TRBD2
CSARGGLAGFNNEQFF
TGCAGTGCTAGAGGGGGACTAGCGGGATTTAACAATGAGCAGTTCTTC
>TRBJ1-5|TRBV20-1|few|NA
CSARLAVDRPQHF
TGCAGTGCTAGGCTGGCTGTTGATCGGCCCCAGCATTTT
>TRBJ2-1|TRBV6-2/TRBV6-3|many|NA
CASSRAGSTYNEQFF
TGTGCCAGTAGTCGAGCGGGCTCTACCTACAATGAGCAGTTCTTC
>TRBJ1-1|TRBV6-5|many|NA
CASSYSNPGANTEAFF
TGTGCCAGCAGTTACTCGAATCCCGGGGCTAACACTGAAGCTTTCTTT
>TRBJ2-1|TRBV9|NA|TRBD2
CASTGTSGRVAYNEQFF
TGTGCCAGCACCGGGACTAGCGGGAGGGTCGCCTACAATGAGCAGTTCTTC
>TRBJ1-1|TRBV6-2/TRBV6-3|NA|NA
CASRISMSTGAFF
TGTGCCAGCAGGATAAGTATGAGCACTGGAGCTTTCTTT
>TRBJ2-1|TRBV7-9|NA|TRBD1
CASSSGQGDDEQFF
TGTGCCAGCAGCTCCGGACAGGGGGACGATGAGCAGTTCTTC